These 6 T cell receptor beta chains share one sample of origin, sequenced in a study of regulatory T cells in long-lasting Graves disease (dated by TCRdb to about 2021). The library was prepared using multiplex PCR. Sequencing took place on an Illumina HiSeq 4000. TCR beta libraries were built with iRepertoire HTBI primers and Arm-PCR amplification of CDR3 regions. TCRdb trimmed public reads at Q25 via fastp, called clones via MiXCR and kept in-frame beta chains. Every CDR3 protein is listed once, alongside the most common genes and DNA of its rows. For this sample the table gives 400,000 to 550,000 distinct CDR3 sequences, of which 15% to 20% were detected only once. In total, the top ten clones hold roughly a tenth of the sample. The time point label, read with the paper, signifies: newly diagnosed GD, antithyroid drugs for less than 3 months. RNA was extracted from PBMCs in TRIzol for both TCR sequencing and RNA sequencing.

These data were also filed under a second study, of T cells in Graves' hyperthyroidism and ophthalmopathy.

The specimen comprised peripheral blood mononuclear cells (PBMCs), sampled at new diagnosis, from a patient treated with antithyroid drugs. These receptors originate from a woman aged 25-40 years with Graves disease. Donor details come from another sample of the same person, matched by shared clones.

This clonotype has ten or more counts. The chain has TRBV2 and TRBJ1-6; possible D gene TRBD1, 5 bases. V lost 8 bases and J 7 bases, leaving 9 bases between the germline ends. CDR3 length equals 12 residues. Germline V gene lookup returns CDR1 SNHLY and CDR2 FYNNEI. The DNA of the CDR3 is TGTGCCAGCCTGAGGGGAAATTCACCCCTCCACTTT. Translated, it gives CASLRGNSPLHF. Supplemented by reference TRBV2 and TRBJ1-6, the full variable domain reads EPEVTQTPSHQVTQMGQEVILRCVPISNHLYFYWYRQILGQKVEFLVSFYNNEISEKSEIFDDQFSVERPDGSNFTLKIRSTKLEDSAMYFCASLRGNSPLHFGNGTRLTVT.

For this clonotype: A single base separates this from a much larger clone, so it may be a read error. The chain is built from TRBV20-1 and TRBJ2-7; TRBD2 agrees at 12 bases. This CDR3 comprises 15 residues. Germline V gene lookup returns CDR1 DFQATT and CDR2 SNEGSKA (reference sequence). V gave up 5 bases and J gave up 1 base; unmatched junction bases: 6. The CDR3 DNA follows: TGCAGTGCTCGGATCGGGACTAGCGGGTCCTACGAGCAGTACTTC. Its translation is CSARIGTSGSYEQYF.

V usage is TRBV2 and J usage is TRBJ2-7; D is possibly TRBD2 (6 bases). V lost 7 bases to trimming and J lost 3 bases, with 13 bases between them. The CDR3 totals 13 residues. The V gene's germline CDR1 is SNHLY and CDR2 FYNNEI. The CDR3: CASTGTPNYEQYF. Here the CDR3 DNA reads TGTGCCAGCACCGGGACTCCGAACTACGAGCAGTACTTC.

In this sample, this clonotype turned up many times. This sequence joins TRBV20-1 and TRBJ2-5; D not certain. The ends were cut back, 6 bases at V and 5 bases at J, with 16 bases in the middle. Germline V gives CDR1 DFQATT, CDR2 SNEGSKA (reference sequence). The CDR3 totals 13 residues. The DNA of the CDR3 is TGCAGTGCAAGCACCGTAGAGGCGGAGACCCAGTACTTC. This translates into CSASTVEAETQYF.

V usage is TRBV20-1 and J usage is TRBJ2-1, with 14 bases lining up with TRBD2. V shed 6 bases and J 6 bases; nucleotides not matched to a gene: 10. Germline-derived CDR1 and CDR2 are DFQATT and SNEGSKA (reference sequence). This CDR3 is 16 amino acids long. The CDR3 sequence is CSAPGTSGSRLNEQFF. The CDR3 DNA sequence: TGCAGTGCCCCGGGGACTAGCGGGAGCAGACTCAATGAGCAGTTCTTC.

This clonotype was picked up a small number of times. The chain uses TRBV19 and TRBJ1-2, with D unresolved. The length of the CDR3 is 13 residues. V was clipped by 6 bases and J by 8 bases, with 16 bases between them. CDR1 is LNHDA and CDR2 is SQIVND in the germline V gene (reference sequence). The CDR3 DNA sequence: TGTGCCAGTAGCCCTGACCTACGGGAAGGCTACACCTTC. Translation gives CASSPDLREGYTF. Complete variable domain (other parts from reference TRBV19 and TRBJ1-2): DGGITQSPKYLFRKEGQNVTLSCEQNLNHDAMYWYRQDPGQGLRLIYYSQIVNDFQKGDIAEGYSVSREKKESFPLTVTSAQKNPTAFYLCASSPDLREGYTFGSGTRLTVV.